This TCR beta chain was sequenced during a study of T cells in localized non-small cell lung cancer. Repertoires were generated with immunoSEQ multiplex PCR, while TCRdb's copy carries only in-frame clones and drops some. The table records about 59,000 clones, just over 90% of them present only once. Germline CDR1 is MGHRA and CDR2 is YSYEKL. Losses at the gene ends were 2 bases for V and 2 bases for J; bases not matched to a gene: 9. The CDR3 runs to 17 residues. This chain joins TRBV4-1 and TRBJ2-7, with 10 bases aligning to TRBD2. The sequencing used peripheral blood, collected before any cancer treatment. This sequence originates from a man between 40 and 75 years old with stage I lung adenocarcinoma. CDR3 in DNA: TGCGCCAGCAGCCAACTAGCGGGAGTGATTAGCCCCTACGAGCAGTACTTC. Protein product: CASSQLAGVISPYEQYF.